This T cell receptor beta chain was recovered during a study of blood T cell repertoires in COVID-19. Whole-study context: The cDNA or gDNA used as material had been derived from T cells, B-cell-depleted T cells, or PBMCs.

Germline values: CDR1 SQVTM, CDR2 ANQGSEA. The V and J ends lost 0 bases and 1 base respectively, with 3 bases between them. The CDR3 is 12 residues long. Repertoires were generated with immunoSEQ multiplex PCR, while TCRdb's copy carries only in-frame clones and drops some. The profile shows about 230,000 clones, 75% to 85% of them singletons. The sequence was obtained from a man aged 35-49 years who had recovered from COVID-19. The chain is built from TRBV29-1 and TRBJ1-1; D gene unclear. Sequencing was performed on peripheral blood. The CDR3 DNA is TGCAGCGTTGAAGACGGGAACACTGAAGCTTTCTTT. Amino acid sequence: CSVEDGNTEAFF. Full variable domain (outside the CDR3, taken from reference TRBV29-1 and TRBJ1-1): SAVISQKPSRDICQRGTSLTIQCQVDSQVTMMFWYRQQPGQSLTLIATANQGSEATYESGFVIDKFPISRPNLTFSTLTVSNMSPEDSSIYLCSVEDGNTEAFFGQGTRLTVV.